This entry describes one T cell receptor (beta chain). Germline V CDR1 and CDR2: GTSNPN, SVGIG (reference sequence). Trimming removed 6 bases from V and 0 bases from J, with 9 bases in between. The CDR3 is 13 amino acids. This sample stems from a study of chemoradiotherapy in HPV16-positive cancers. Repertoires were generated with immunoSEQ multiplex PCR, while TCRdb's copy carries only in-frame clones and drops some. Among roughly 21,000 clones listed, about 86% were seen once. This receptor was taken from a human donor with HPV-associated anogenital cancer. V and J are TRBV30 and TRBJ1-3; D unresolved. Sequences were derived from blood, sampled from a patient who underwent chemoradiotherapy. The CDR3 DNA sequence: TGTGCCTGCGGACGAGGCTCTGGAAACACCATATATTTT. Translation gives CACGRGSGNTIYF.